These 16 T cell receptor beta chains were all obtained from the same sample, sequenced in a study of patients and donors after allogeneic stem cell transplantation. TCRdb reprocessed the RT-PCR reads via MiXCR and lists one record per CDR3 protein. This sample has more than 850,000 distinct CDR3 sequences, with approximately 19% found just once. The source material was blood, either unsorted or a sorted T cell fraction (not recorded which). All receptors derive from a human donor who was either an allogeneic HSCT recipient or a stem cell or donor lymphocyte infusion donor (not recorded which). It is not recorded whose cells these are; they may come from a transplant donor.

This clonotype has only a few counts. V usage is TRBV20-1 and J usage is TRBJ1-2; possibly TRBD1 for D (6 bases). CDR1 and CDR2 from the germline V gene are DFQATT and SNEGSKA (reference sequence). The CDR3 is 14 amino acids. V was pared by 8 bases and J by 5 bases, with 21 bases between. The CDR3 region is CSSPAGTLPYGYTF. The CDR3 nucleotides read TGCAGTTCCCCGGCGGGGACACTTCCTTATGGCTACACCTTC.

This clonotype appeared once. The V call is TRBV7-2, the J call TRBJ2-7, with D maybe TRBD2 (6 bases). Germline loops: CDR1 SGHTA, CDR2 FQGNSA. CDR3 length: 14 residues. V lost 1 base and J 2 bases, leaving 9 bases between the germline ends. The DNA for the CDR3 is TGTGCCAGCAGCTTAGTGGCTAGCGCCTACGAGCAGTACTTC. Protein: CASSLVASAYEQYF.

The gene calls are TRBV2 and TRBJ2-7; D is ambiguous. This CDR3 contains 13 residues. The germline V gene encodes CDR1 SNHLY and CDR2 FYNNEI. Trimming took 5 bases from V and 2 from J, leaving 10 bases between them. The CDR3 nucleotides read TGTGCCAGCAGTTTCCACGATACCTACGAGCAGTACTTC. Encoded protein: CASSFHDTYEQYF.

In its sample, this clonotype was seen many times. The chain has TRBV7-8 and TRBJ2-2; a weak D match, TRBD1 (5 bases). Germline values: CDR1 SGHVS, CDR2 FQNEAQ. With 4 bases removed from V and 8 bases from J, the gap between germline ends came to 20 bases. This CDR3 is built from 16 residues. The CDR3 sequence is CASSYGRGTTRGELFF. DNA for the CDR3: TGTGCCAGCAGCTACGGAAGGGGAACCACGAGAGGGGAGCTGTTTTTT.

The chain links TRBV6-1 to TRBJ2-5; D remains unclear. Per germline, CDR1 MNHNS and CDR2 SASEGT. CDR3 size: 16 residues. V gave up 6 bases and J gave up 2 bases, with 19 bases separating them. CDR3 amino acids: CASSGLRFTKQETQYF. In nucleotides, the CDR3 is TGTGCCAGCAGCGGCCTTCGGTTCACCAAGCAAGAGACCCAGTACTTC.

The chain joins TRBV7-8 to TRBJ1-1; D ambiguous. CDR3 length: 15 residues. V was clipped by 3 bases and J by 2 bases, with 13 bases between them. Germline lookup yields CDR1 SGHVS and CDR2 FQNEAQ. CDR3 protein: CASSFNPMANTEAFF. CDR3 in DNA: TGTGCCAGCAGCTTTAACCCGATGGCCAACACTGAAGCTTTCTTT.

This rearrangement joins TRBV6-5 to TRBJ1-5; D possibly corresponds to TRBD1 (5 bases). The germline V and J ends were trimmed by 0 bases and 2 bases, with 17 bases remaining between them. The CDR3 is 18 amino acids. Germline V lookup: CDR1 MNHEY, CDR2 SVGAGI. In DNA, the CDR3 is TGTGCCAGCAGTTACTCTCGGCAGGGATTAAGGGGCAATCAGCCCCAGCATTTT. Translation: CASSYSRQGLRGNQPQHF.

This clonotype was recorded a few times. This chain connects TRBV4-1 to TRBJ2-7, with 7 nucleotides matching TRBD1. Germline V lookup: CDR1 MGHRA, CDR2 YSYEKL. There are 13 residues in the CDR3. V shed 3 bases and J 4 bases; nucleotides not matched to a gene: 3. CDR3 residues: CASSQPGGYEQYF. CDR3 in DNA: TGCGCCAGCAGCCAGCCAGGGGGTTACGAGCAGTACTTC.

CDR3 DNA: TGTGCCAGCAGTCATTGGGACAGACTAAACTATGGCTACACCTTC. Residues: CASSHWDRLNYGYTF. This chain joins TRBV12-3 or TRBV12-4 and TRBJ1-2; 7 bases fit TRBD1. Trimming cost V 5 bases and J 2 bases; bases outside gene matches: 8. The CDR3 has 15 amino acids.

This clonotype was counted many times. The J gene is TRBJ2-1, the V gene TRBV5-1, with TRBD2 matching over 8 bases. The CDR3 consists of 14 residues. Germline assignment: CDR1 SGHRS and CDR2 YFSETQ. The junction had 5 bases not matched to a gene; V was cut back by 9 bases and J by 0 bases. DNA of the CDR3: TGCGCCACCCGAAGCGGGAGCTCCTACAATGAGCAGTTCTTC. Its protein is CATRSGSSYNEQFF.

The chain links TRBV4-1 to TRBJ2-2; possibly TRBD2 for D (7 bases). V was cut by 1 base and J by 4 bases, with 13 bases left in between. This CDR3 region has 16 residues. Per the germline V gene, CDR1 is MGHRA and CDR2 is YSYEKL. The CDR3 sequence: CASSQVWGGGTGELFF. The CDR3 DNA sequence: TGCGCCAGCAGCCAAGTCTGGGGAGGGGGCACCGGGGAGCTGTTTTTT.

The V gene is TRBV5-1, the J gene TRBJ2-1, with TRBD1 identical over 9 bases. The CDR3 spans 17 residues. V was clipped by 0 bases and J by 15 bases; unmatched bases: 19. CDR1 and CDR2 from the germline V gene are SGHRS and YFSETQ. CDR3 sequence reads: CASSLANRGLDLANLFF. DNA for the CDR3: TGCGCCAGCAGCTTGGCCAACAGGGGGCTCGATCTGGCGAATCTGTTCTTC.

This chain links TRBV6-5 with TRBJ2-7, with 9 bases identical to TRBD1. V shed 0 bases, J shed 5 bases, and the junction held 5 bases outside the gene matches. CDR3 length: 15 amino acids. Germline CDR1 MNHEY, CDR2 SVGAGI. CDR3 sequence (DNA): TGTGCCAGCAGTTACTCGTGGACAGGGGAGCACGAGCAGTACTTC. It is translated as CASSYSWTGEHEQYF.

The chain links TRBV7-8 to TRBJ2-7; D is possibly TRBD1 (5 bases). CDR1 SGHVS and CDR2 FQNEAQ come from the germline V gene. V lost 6 bases and J 2 bases, leaving 17 bases between the germline ends. This CDR3 spans 15 amino acids. As DNA, the CDR3 is TGTGCCAGCAGTTATAATCGGATGGGGCCCTACGAGCAGTACTTC. It yields the protein CASSYNRMGPYEQYF.

This clonotype has only a few counts. This CDR3 reads CASSVAGQGLGTEAFF. The CDR3 coding sequence is TGTGCCAGCAGCGTGGCCGGACAGGGCTTGGGCACTGAAGCTTTCTTT. The V and J genes are TRBV9 and TRBJ1-1, with TRBD1 identical over 8 bases. Looked up from germline, CDR1 is SGDLS and CDR2 is YYNGEE. V trimming: 2 bases; J trimming: 4 bases; junction bases outside the gene matches: 10. The CDR3 has 16 residues.

The V call is TRBV20-1, the J call TRBJ2-7; D not certain. This CDR3 is built from 13 residues. Trimming pared 7 bases from V and 0 bases from J, leaving 13 bases between. From germline, CDR1 is DFQATT and CDR2 SNEGSKA (reference sequence). CDR3 loop: CSVIPMSSYEQYF. The CDR3 DNA sequence: TGCAGTGTCATACCTATGAGCTCCTACGAGCAGTACTTC.